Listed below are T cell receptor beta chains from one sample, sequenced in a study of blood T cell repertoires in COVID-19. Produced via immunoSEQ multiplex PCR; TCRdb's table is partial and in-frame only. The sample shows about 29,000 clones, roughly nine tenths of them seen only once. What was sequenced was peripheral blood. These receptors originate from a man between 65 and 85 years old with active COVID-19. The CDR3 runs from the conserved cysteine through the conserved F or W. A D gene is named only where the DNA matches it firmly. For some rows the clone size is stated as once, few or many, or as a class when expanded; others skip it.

CDR3nt: TGTGCCAGCAGCATTCGGACTAGCGGGGGTGACGAGCAGTACTTC
CDR3aa: CASSIRTSGGDEQYF
abundance: .
v_gene: TRBV3-1/TRBV3-2
d_gene: TRBD2
j_gene: TRBJ2-7

CDR3nt: TGCGCCAGCAGCTTGGTCGGGACAGGGGCCTACGAGCAGTACTTC
CDR3aa: CASSLVGTGAYEQYF
abundance: .
v_gene: TRBV5-1
d_gene: TRBD1
j_gene: TRBJ2-7

CDR3nt: TGTGCCAGCAGCTTAGTGTACAGCGGCTCCTACGAGCAGTACTTC
CDR3aa: CASSLVYSGSYEQYF
abundance: once
v_gene: TRBV7-2
d_gene: .
j_gene: TRBJ2-7

CDR3nt: TGTGCCAGCAGTTACGAGGTGAGGGGGCGCGAGCAGTACTTC
CDR3aa: CASSYEVRGREQYF
abundance: .
v_gene: TRBV6-2/TRBV6-3
d_gene: TRBD1
j_gene: TRBJ2-7

CDR3nt: TGTGCCTGGAGTGTGGCAGGTGGCGAGCAGTACTTC
CDR3aa: CAWSVAGGEQYF
abundance: .
v_gene: TRBV30
d_gene: .
j_gene: TRBJ2-7

CDR3nt: TGTGCCAGCAGCCGTTCCCACGGGGTGCAAATTAACTATGGCTACACCTTC
CDR3aa: CASSRSHGVQINYGYTF
abundance: .
v_gene: TRBV4-2
d_gene: .
j_gene: TRBJ1-2

CDR3nt: TGTGCCAGCAGCTCGGGACAGGGGGCAACTAATGAAAAACTGTTTTTT
CDR3aa: CASSSGQGATNEKLFF
abundance: .
v_gene: TRBV3-1/TRBV3-2
d_gene: TRBD1
j_gene: TRBJ1-4

CDR3nt: TGCGCCAGCAGCCAACACAGGCAAGAGACCCAGTACTTC
CDR3aa: CASSQHRQETQYF
abundance: .
v_gene: TRBV4-3
d_gene: .
j_gene: TRBJ2-5

CDR3nt: TGTGCCAGTAGTATACAGGGGCTCGGCAATCAGCCCCAGCATTTT
CDR3aa: CASSIQGLGNQPQHF
abundance: .
v_gene: TRBV19
d_gene: .
j_gene: TRBJ1-5

CDR3nt: TGTGCCAGCAGTTATACGCGGCTGGGGCGCAACGAGCAGTACTTC
CDR3aa: CASSYTRLGRNEQYF
abundance: once
v_gene: TRBV27
d_gene: .
j_gene: TRBJ2-7

CDR3nt: TGCGCCAGCAGCCTAATCCGATCGGATCAGCCCCAGCATTTT
CDR3aa: CASSLIRSDQPQHF
abundance: few
v_gene: TRBV4-1
d_gene: .
j_gene: TRBJ1-5

CDR3nt: TGTGCCAGCTTGGAATCGGGGGGGAACTATGGCTACACCTTC
CDR3aa: CASLESGGNYGYTF
abundance: .
v_gene: TRBV18
d_gene: .
j_gene: TRBJ1-2

CDR3nt: TGTGCCAGTAGTACGACAGGGACTAACTATGGCTACACCTTC
CDR3aa: CASSTTGTNYGYTF
abundance: .
v_gene: TRBV19
d_gene: TRBD1
j_gene: TRBJ1-2

CDR3nt: TGTGCCAGTCGACTAATCCAGGGGAATCAGCCCCAGCATTTT
CDR3aa: CASRLIQGNQPQHF
abundance: .
v_gene: TRBV19
d_gene: .
j_gene: TRBJ1-5

CDR3nt: TGTGCTAGCAGCCGAGGGACTAGCGGTTACACCGGGGAGCTGTTTTTT
CDR3aa: CASSRGTSGYTGELFF
abundance: .
v_gene: TRBV7-7
d_gene: TRBD2
j_gene: TRBJ2-2

CDR3nt: TGTGCCAGCAGCTCGCAGGGATTTGAAGCTTTCTTT
CDR3aa: CASSSQGFEAFF
abundance: .
v_gene: TRBV7-2
d_gene: .
j_gene: TRBJ1-1

CDR3nt: TGTGCCAGCAGCCAAGATCGGGCCCGGGGCCAAGAGACCCAGTACTTC
CDR3aa: CASSQDRARGQETQYF
abundance: .
v_gene: TRBV4-2
d_gene: .
j_gene: TRBJ2-5

CDR3nt: TGTGCCAGCTCATCCACTTCGGGGGACAAACTGTTTTTT
CDR3aa: CASSSTSGDKLFF
abundance: few
v_gene: TRBV18
d_gene: .
j_gene: TRBJ1-4

CDR3nt: TGTGCCAGCAGGGGTCCAGGGCAAGACTACGAGCAGTACTTC
CDR3aa: CASRGPGQDYEQYF
abundance: .
v_gene: TRBV6-5
d_gene: .
j_gene: TRBJ2-7

CDR3nt: TGTGCCAGCAGCCCCATCGTAGCGGGGGGCTACAATGAGCAGTTCTTC
CDR3aa: CASSPIVAGGYNEQFF
abundance: .
v_gene: TRBV7-2
d_gene: TRBD2
j_gene: TRBJ2-1

CDR3nt: TGTGCCAGTAGTCACGAAGGGACTAGCAGTAATGAGCAGTTCTTC
CDR3aa: CASSHEGTSSNEQFF
abundance: .
v_gene: TRBV19
d_gene: TRBD2
j_gene: TRBJ2-1

CDR3nt: TGCGCCAGCAGCTTGGAGGGGGCCATTAATGAAAAACTGTTTTTT
CDR3aa: CASSLEGAINEKLFF
abundance: .
v_gene: TRBV5-1
d_gene: TRBD1
j_gene: TRBJ1-4

CDR3nt: TGTGCCAGTAACGCGGGACGGTCCTCCTACAATGAGCAGTTCTTC
CDR3aa: CASNAGRSSYNEQFF
abundance: .
v_gene: TRBV19
d_gene: .
j_gene: TRBJ2-1

CDR3nt: TGTGCCAGCAGCGTAGGCCGTCTACAGGGAAATGAGCAGTTCTTC
CDR3aa: CASSVGRLQGNEQFF
abundance: .
v_gene: TRBV9
d_gene: .
j_gene: TRBJ2-1

CDR3nt: TGTGCCAGCAGGACAGACTGGGCAGAGACCCAGTACTTC
CDR3aa: CASRTDWAETQYF
abundance: .
v_gene: TRBV27
d_gene: .
j_gene: TRBJ2-5

CDR3nt: TGTGCCAGCAGCCCCAGACAGGGTCTTAATAGCAATCAGCCCCAGCATTTT
CDR3aa: CASSPRQGLNSNQPQHF
abundance: .
v_gene: TRBV7-2
d_gene: TRBD1
j_gene: TRBJ1-5

CDR3nt: TGCGCCAGCAGCCGAATTGGACAGGGGGCAGGCGGGGAGCTGTTTTTT
CDR3aa: CASSRIGQGAGGELFF
abundance: .
v_gene: TRBV5-1
d_gene: TRBD1
j_gene: TRBJ2-2

CDR3nt: TGTGCCAGCAGCTTGGGGGAGGAAGATACGCAGTATTTT
CDR3aa: CASSLGEEDTQYF
abundance: .
v_gene: TRBV5-6
d_gene: .
j_gene: TRBJ2-3

CDR3nt: TGTGCCAGCAGCCAAGACAGGGTTGCCTACAATGAGCAGTTCTTC
CDR3aa: CASSQDRVAYNEQFF
abundance: .
v_gene: TRBV3-1/TRBV3-2
d_gene: .
j_gene: TRBJ2-1

CDR3nt: TGTGCCAGCAGCTTAGTTGCAGGGCCCGCAGTAGGTTCACCCCTCCACTTT
CDR3aa: CASSLVAGPAVGSPLHF
abundance: .
v_gene: TRBV11-2
d_gene: .
j_gene: TRBJ1-6

CDR3nt: TGTGCCAGCAGAAAAGCGGGGGGGCCGCTCTACTTC
CDR3aa: CASRKAGGPLYF
abundance: .
v_gene: TRBV6-5
d_gene: TRBD2
j_gene: TRBJ2-7

CDR3nt: TGTGCCATCCGAGGGGGGGGTGAAGCTTTCTTT
CDR3aa: CAIRGGGEAFF
abundance: .
v_gene: TRBV10-3
d_gene: .
j_gene: TRBJ1-1

CDR3nt: TGTGCCAGCTCAGGAACCAGACAAGAGAACACTGAAGCTTTCTTT
CDR3aa: CASSGTRQENTEAFF
abundance: .
v_gene: TRBV18
d_gene: .
j_gene: TRBJ1-1

CDR3nt: TGTGCCAGCGCCGACAGGGGTGCCTACGAGCAGTACTTC
CDR3aa: CASADRGAYEQYF
abundance: .
v_gene: TRBV27
d_gene: TRBD1
j_gene: TRBJ2-7

CDR3nt: TGTGCCAGCAGTGGGTCCCGGACAGGGGGCGGCGGGGAGCTGTTTTTT
CDR3aa: CASSGSRTGGGGELFF
abundance: .
v_gene: TRBV11-3
d_gene: TRBD1
j_gene: TRBJ2-2